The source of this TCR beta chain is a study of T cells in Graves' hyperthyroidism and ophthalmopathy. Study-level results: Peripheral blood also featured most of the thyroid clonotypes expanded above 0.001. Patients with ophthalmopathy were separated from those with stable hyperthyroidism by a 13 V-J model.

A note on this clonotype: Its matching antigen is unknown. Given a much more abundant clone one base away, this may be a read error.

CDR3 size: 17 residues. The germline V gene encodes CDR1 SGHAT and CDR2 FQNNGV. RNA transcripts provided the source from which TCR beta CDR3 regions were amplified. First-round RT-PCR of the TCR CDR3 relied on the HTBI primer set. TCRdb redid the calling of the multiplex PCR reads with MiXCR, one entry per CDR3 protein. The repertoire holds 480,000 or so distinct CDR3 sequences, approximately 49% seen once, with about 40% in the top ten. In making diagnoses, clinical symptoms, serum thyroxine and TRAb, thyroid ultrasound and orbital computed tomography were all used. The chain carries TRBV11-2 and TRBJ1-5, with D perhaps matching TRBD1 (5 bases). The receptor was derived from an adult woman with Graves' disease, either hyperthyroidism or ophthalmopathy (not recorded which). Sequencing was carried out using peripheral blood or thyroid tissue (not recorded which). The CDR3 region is CVSSEGRGEDSNQPQHF. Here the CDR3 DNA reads TGTGTCAGCAGCGAAGGGAGGGGAGAGGATAGCAATCAGCCCCAGCATTTT.